This T cell receptor beta chain derives from a study of shared clonotypes between healthy human individuals. Sequencing used immunoSEQ multiplex PCR; TCRdb keeps in-frame clones, though not all of them. The profile shows under 1,900,000 clones, approximately 98.5% of them singletons. The V and J ends lost 7 bases and 4 bases respectively, with 8 bases between them. CDR3 length: 12 residues. Germline-derived CDR1 and CDR2 are MDHEN and SYDVKM. Sequenced sample: naive CD4+ T cells sorted from blood. The subset denotes: CD45RA+ positively selected. The chain joins TRBV28 to TRBJ1-5; D unclear. The receptor was isolated from a man under 40 in good health. The CDR3 here is CASNAGNQPQHF. CDR3 coding DNA: TGTGCCAGCAACGCCGGAAATCAGCCCCAGCATTTT.